Included here is one T cell receptor beta chain sequence, with context. Compared with germline, one end of the junction differs, possibly owing to a read error. The data stem from a study of blood T cell repertoires in COVID-19. Overall study context: Samples taken during acute and convalescent COVID-19 were collected in the United States, Italy and Spain. Sources were T cells, B-cell-depleted T cells, or PBMCs; the material itself was cDNA or gDNA.

The CDR3 spans 15 residues. The V gene's germline CDR1 is SNHLY and CDR2 FYNNEI. Per the study methods: Nucleated cell number was recorded as an estimate derived from reference gene primer amplification. TCRdb's copy holds only in-frame clones and misses some; the assay was immunoSEQ multiplex PCR. The DNA was the basis for D and trimming; V, J and clone size are from that table. The table has 70,000 or so clones, 86% seen once. Sequenced input: peripheral blood. This chain links TRBV2 with TRBJ1-1; the D gene is possibly TRBD1 (5 bases). The clonotype comes from a man aged 30 to 45 with acute or convalescent COVID-19. CDR3: CASSEDRTGNTEAFF. The CDR3 DNA sequence: TGTGCCAGCAGCGAAGACCGTACAGGGAACACTGAAGCTTTCTTT. Using reference TRBV2 and TRBJ1-1 for the parts outside the CDR3, the full variable domain is EPEVTQTPSHQVTQMGQEVILRCVPISNHLYFYWYRQILGQKVEFLVSFYNNEISEKSEIFDDQFSVERPDGSNFTLKIRSTKLEDSAMYFCASSEDRTGNTEAFFGQGTRLTVV.